This T cell receptor beta chain was recovered during a study of CD4 T cells in relation to SARS-CoV-2 and coronaviruses. Turning to the study itself: A couple of subjects were Hispanic; patients were eight or nine males and a handful of females.

Profiled with immunoSEQ multiplex PCR; TCRdb holds only in-frame clones, not every one. The sample contains about 38,000 clones, 70% to 90% of which appear only once. As for this clone: Antigen: not known.

Broader study findings: About 65% of donors had memory CD4+ clonotypes crossrecognizing SARS-CoV-2 and common cold coronavirus spike.

CDR1 is MNHEY, CDR2 SVGAGI, per germline. This CDR3 is 13 amino acids long. Trimming removed 6 bases from V and 2 bases from J, with 5 bases in between. This chain joins TRBV6-5 and TRBJ2-6; D gene unclear. What was sequenced was memory CD4+ T cells from PBMCs. The clonotype originates from an adult with COVID-19. The CDR3 nucleotides are TGTGCCAGCAGGTCCCCTGGGGCCAACGTCCTGACTTTC. Encoded protein: CASRSPGANVLTF.